What follows is one T cell receptor beta chain and its context. Its cognate antigen has yet to be identified. Per-nucleotide qualities are absent, and no much larger clonotype sits a single base away. These data are taken from a study of control samples from healthy donors and cancer patients (dated by TCRdb to about 2020). V lost 0 bases and J lost 9 bases, and the count of bases not matched to a germline gene is 12. According to the germline V gene (reference sequence), CDR1 reads LNHDA and CDR2 reads SQIVND. The CDR3, cysteine through phenylalanine, is 16 amino acids long. Just the 48-base CDR3 DNA is kept, in frame starting at base 1. The library was obtained by the immunoSEQ multiplex PCR assay. TCRdb took over this immuneACCESS table, retaining in-frame rearrangements with V and J assigned. Such tables are incomplete; in checked studies, under half of the missing clones stem from an unresolved V gene, and the remainder is unexplained. Present in this sample are tens of thousands of clones, under 90% of which were seen just once. 4.5% to 7% of the sample is held by the ten biggest clonotypes.

Sequencing was performed on blood. The TCR sequence derives from a man between 50 and 59 years old in good health. The chain is encoded by TRBV19 joined to TRBJ2-3, with 7 junctional bases fitting TRBD2. The CDR3 is CASSIDRGAGPGTQYF. The nucleotide sequence is given as TGTGCCAGTAGTATAGATCGGGGAGCGGGGCCGGGGACGCAGTATTTT.